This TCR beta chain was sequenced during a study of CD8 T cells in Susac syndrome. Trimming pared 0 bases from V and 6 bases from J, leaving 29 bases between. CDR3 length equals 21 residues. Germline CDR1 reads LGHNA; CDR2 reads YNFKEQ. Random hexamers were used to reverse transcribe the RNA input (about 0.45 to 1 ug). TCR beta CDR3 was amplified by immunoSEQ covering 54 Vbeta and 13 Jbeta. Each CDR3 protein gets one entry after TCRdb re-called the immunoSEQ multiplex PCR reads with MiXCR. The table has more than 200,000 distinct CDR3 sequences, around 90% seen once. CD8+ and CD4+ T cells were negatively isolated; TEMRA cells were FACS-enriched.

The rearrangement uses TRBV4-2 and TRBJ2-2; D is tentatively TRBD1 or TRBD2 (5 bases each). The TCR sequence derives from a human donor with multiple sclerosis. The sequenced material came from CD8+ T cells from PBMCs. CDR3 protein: CASSQDSLGTVSGPPAGELFF. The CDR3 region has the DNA TGTGCCAGCAGCCAAGATAGTTTAGGCACAGTATCGGGACCCCCCGCCGGGGAGCTGTTTTTT.